These 12 T cell receptor beta chains originate from one sample sequenced in a study of CD8 T cells in Susac syndrome. With random hexamers, roughly 0.5 to 1 ug RNA was reverse transcribed. TCRdb used MiXCR to reprocess the immunoSEQ multiplex PCR reads, holding one entry per CDR3 protein. The table lists 120,000 to 150,000 distinct CDR3 sequences, roughly 94% of them singletons, with roughly 0.083% in the top ten. The material sequenced was CD4+ T cells from PBMCs. These receptors were collected from a human donor in good health.

Remarks on this clonotype: Germline is not matched at one junction end, which may reflect a read error. V gene TRBV7-7 combines with J gene TRBJ2-3; TRBD1 matches at 8 bases. This CDR3 has 17 residues. The germline V gene encodes CDR1 SSHAT and CDR2 FNYEAQ (reference sequence). The chain's CDR3 is CASSSADRAFSTDTQYF. CDR3 DNA sequence: TGTGCTAGCAGCTCCGCGGACAGGGCGTTTAGCACAGATACGCAGTATTTT.

V gene TRBV6-1 combines with J gene TRBJ2-3, with 9 bases that match TRBD2. V gave up 7 bases and J gave up 0 bases; unmatched junction bases: 5. This CDR3 is built from 15 residues. Germline V lookup: CDR1 MNHNS, CDR2 SASEGT. The CDR3 bases are TGTGCCAGCACCCAAACTAGCGGGAGCACAGATACGCAGTATTTT. Translated, it gives CASTQTSGSTDTQYF.

CDR3 bases: TGTGCCAGCCGCGGAGGAAGTAGGAGCTATGGCTACACCTTC. This encodes CASRGGSRSYGYTF. The rearrangement uses TRBV6-1 and TRBJ1-2; D is unclear. CDR3 length: 14 amino acids. Trimming pared 8 bases from V and 4 bases from J, leaving 17 bases between. Germline V gene lookup returns CDR1 MNHNS and CDR2 SASEGT.

V usage is TRBV11-2 and J usage is TRBJ2-1, with 8 bases fitting TRBD2. Germline V gene lookup returns CDR1 SGHAT and CDR2 FQNNGV. V shed 4 bases and J 8 bases; nucleotides not matched to a gene: 10. This CDR3 has 15 amino acids. CDR3 sequence reads: CASSSGRGSWDEQFF. CDR3 coding DNA: TGTGCCAGCAGCTCCGGGAGGGGGAGTTGGGATGAGCAGTTCTTC.

The rearrangement links TRBV15 to TRBJ2-7; 7 nucleotides match TRBD1. V shed 4 bases, J shed 5 bases, and the junction held 8 bases outside the gene matches. The CDR3 runs to 14 residues. In germline, CDR1 is LNHNV, CDR2 YYDKDF (reference sequence). The CDR3 DNA reads TGTGCCACCAGCAAAAACAGGGGTCAGGACGAGCAGTACTTC. The encoded protein is CATSKNRGQDEQYF.

This chain uses TRBV20-1 with TRBJ2-7; 9 bases agree with TRBD2. Germline-derived CDR1 and CDR2 are DFQATT and SNEGSKA (reference sequence). This CDR3 region has 14 residues. The ends lost 0 bases at V and 3 bases at J; junction bases unmatched: 3. In DNA, the CDR3 is TGCAGTGCTAGAGAGGAGACTAGCGGCTACGAGCAGTACTTC. It yields the protein CSAREETSGYEQYF.

The chain carries TRBV7-9 and TRBJ2-7; 7 bases agree with TRBD2. The ends lost 2 bases at V and 3 bases at J; junction bases unmatched: 7. Germline lookup yields CDR1 SEHNR and CDR2 FQNEAQ (reference sequence). There are 15 residues in the CDR3. In DNA, the CDR3 is TGTGCCAGCAGCTTAAGGCGGGAGAGTATCTACGAGCAGTACTTC. It yields the protein CASSLRRESIYEQYF.

The chain joins TRBV10-3 to TRBJ2-2; 7 nucleotides match TRBD1. The CDR3 extends over 15 amino acids. CDR1 is ENHRY, CDR2 SYGVKD, per germline. V lost 2 bases and J lost 0; bases outside the gene matches: 0. CDR3 amino acids: CAISEDRANTGELFF. The CDR3 nucleotides are TGTGCCATCAGTGAGGACAGGGCGAACACCGGGGAGCTGTTTTTT.

The V and J genes are TRBV20-1 and TRBJ1-5, with D possibly being TRBD1 (6 bases). V was pared by 5 bases and J by 3 bases, with 14 bases between. Germline CDR1 and CDR2: DFQATT and SNEGSKA (reference sequence). The length of the CDR3 is 14 residues. This CDR3 is CSAGLDRINQPQHF. CDR3 DNA: TGCAGTGCTGGATTAGACAGGATCAATCAGCCCCAGCATTTT.

The gene calls are TRBV9 and TRBJ1-1, with TRBD1 matching 7 bases. CDR3 size: 17 residues. Germline CDR1 SGDLS, CDR2 YYNGEE. The J segment lost 1 base and the V segment lost 0 bases, leaving 9 bases of the junction unmatched. In DNA form, the CDR3 reads TGTGCCAGCAGCGTAGAGGCCCAGGGGGTAAGGAACACTGAAGCTTTCTTT. Residues: CASSVEAQGVRNTEAFF.

This chain uses TRBV7-6 with TRBJ2-1; maybe TRBD2 (5 bases). The germline V gene has CDR1 SGHVS and CDR2 FNYEAQ. V was shortened by 5 bases and J by 7 bases, with 12 bases between the two germline ends. The CDR3 runs 13 residues. The CDR3 sequence is CASSPLGNNEQFF. The DNA for the CDR3 is TGTGCCAGCAGCCCCCTCGGGAATAATGAGCAGTTCTTC.

The CDR3 bases are TGCAGTGCCAAGAGAACAGGGATGGTGAACACTGAAGCTTTCTTT. As protein: CSAKRTGMVNTEAFF. V usage is TRBV20-1 and J usage is TRBJ1-1; TRBD1 is a possible D gene (6 bases). CDR3 length: 15 residues. V was cut by 6 bases and J by 0 bases, with 17 bases left in between. In germline, CDR1 is DFQATT, CDR2 SNEGSKA (reference sequence).